This T cell receptor beta chain was obtained from a study of beta chain features in type 1 diabetes. Study overall: Cell yields, gender and age were comparable in patients and healthy donors.

The investigators reverse transcribed all of the isolated RNA, so they sequenced expressed TCRB transcripts. Using immunoSEQ multiplex PCR, the repertoire was profiled, and TCRdb retains in-frame clones only, with some absent. In the table there are a few hundred thousand clones, 11% to 15% of which are singletons. The V gene's germline CDR1 is SQVTM and CDR2 ANQGSEA. V lost 5 bases and J lost 6; bases outside the gene matches: 10. The CDR3 loop spans 13 amino acids. This clone has more than one count but fewer than ten. The antigen is not known. Study observations and caveats: A potential PCR bias toward shorter templates would be equal in patient and control samples. Within patients, naive, central memory and Treg TCRB repertoires seemed more similar than within healthy donors. In every one of the four CD4+ subsets, TCRB CDR3s were moderately but significantly shorter in Type 1 diabetes patients.

The V gene is TRBV29-1, the J gene TRBJ2-7, with 7 bases fitting TRBD1. The TCR was taken from a man aged 30 to 39 in good health. The sample comprised central memory CD4+ T cells from blood. The DNA for the CDR3 is TGCAGCGTTAGGCCGGGGTGGACAGGCGAGCAGTACTTC. It encodes CSVRPGWTGEQYF.